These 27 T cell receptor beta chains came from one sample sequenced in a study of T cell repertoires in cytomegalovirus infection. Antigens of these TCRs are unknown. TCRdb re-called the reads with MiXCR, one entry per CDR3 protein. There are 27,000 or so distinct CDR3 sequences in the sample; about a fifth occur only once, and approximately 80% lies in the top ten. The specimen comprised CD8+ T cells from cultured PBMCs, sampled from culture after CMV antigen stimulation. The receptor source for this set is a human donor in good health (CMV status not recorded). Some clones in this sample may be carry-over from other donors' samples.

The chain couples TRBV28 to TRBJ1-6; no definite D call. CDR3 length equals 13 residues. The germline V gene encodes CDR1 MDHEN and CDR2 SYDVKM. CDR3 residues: CATASSYNSPLHF. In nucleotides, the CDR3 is TGTGCTACAGCGAGCTCCTATAATTCACCCCTCCACTTT.

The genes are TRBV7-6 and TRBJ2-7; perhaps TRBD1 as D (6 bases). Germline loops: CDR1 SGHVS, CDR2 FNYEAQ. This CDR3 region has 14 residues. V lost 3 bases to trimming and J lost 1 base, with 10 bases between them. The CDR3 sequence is CASSLGAGSYEQYF. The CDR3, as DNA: TGTGCCAGCAGCTTGGGGGCAGGGTCCTACGAGCAGTACTTC.

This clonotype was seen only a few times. The chain's CDR3 is CASSFGGDGKNTEAFF. CDR3 nucleotides: TGCGCCAGCAGCTTTGGCGGGGACGGAAAGAACACTGAAGCTTTCTTT. This chain uses TRBV5-1 with TRBJ1-1, with D possibly matching TRBD1 (5 bases). V lost 2 bases and J lost 1, with 15 bases in between. The CDR3 has 16 amino acids. Germline assignment: CDR1 SGHRS and CDR2 YFSETQ.

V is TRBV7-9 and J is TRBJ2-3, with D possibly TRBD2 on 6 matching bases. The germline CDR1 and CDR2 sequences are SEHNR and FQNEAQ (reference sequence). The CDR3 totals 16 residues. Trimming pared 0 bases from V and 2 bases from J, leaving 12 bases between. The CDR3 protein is CASSLAPSGDTDTQYF. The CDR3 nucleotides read TGTGCCAGCAGCTTAGCGCCTTCGGGGGACACAGATACGCAGTATTTT.

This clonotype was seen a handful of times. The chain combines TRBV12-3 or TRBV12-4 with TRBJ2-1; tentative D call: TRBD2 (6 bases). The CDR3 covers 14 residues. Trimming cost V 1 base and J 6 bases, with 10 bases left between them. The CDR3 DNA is TGTGCCAGCAGTTTAGGTGGTAGCGGCAATGAGCAGTTCTTC. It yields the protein CASSLGGSGNEQFF.

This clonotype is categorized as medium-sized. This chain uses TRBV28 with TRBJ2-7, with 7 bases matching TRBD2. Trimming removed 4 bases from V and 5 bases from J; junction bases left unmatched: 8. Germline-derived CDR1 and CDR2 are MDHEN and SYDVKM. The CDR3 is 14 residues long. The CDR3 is CASSSTSLIDEQYF. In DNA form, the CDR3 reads TGTGCCAGCAGTTCGACTAGCCTGATCGACGAGCAGTACTTC.

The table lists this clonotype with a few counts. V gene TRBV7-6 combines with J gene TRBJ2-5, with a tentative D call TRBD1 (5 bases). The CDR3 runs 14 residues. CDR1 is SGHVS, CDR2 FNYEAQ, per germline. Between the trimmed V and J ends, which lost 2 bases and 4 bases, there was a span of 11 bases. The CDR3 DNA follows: TGTGCCAGCAGCTTATTCAGGGAAGGAGAGACCCAGTACTTC. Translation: CASSLFREGETQYF.

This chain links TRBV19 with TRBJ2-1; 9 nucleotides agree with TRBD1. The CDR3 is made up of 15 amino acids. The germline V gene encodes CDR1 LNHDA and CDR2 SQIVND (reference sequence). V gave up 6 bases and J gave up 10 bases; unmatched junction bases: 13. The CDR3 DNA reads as TGTGCCAGTAGGACCGGGACAGGGCCCTATAAGGAGCAGTTCTTC. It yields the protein CASRTGTGPYKEQFF.

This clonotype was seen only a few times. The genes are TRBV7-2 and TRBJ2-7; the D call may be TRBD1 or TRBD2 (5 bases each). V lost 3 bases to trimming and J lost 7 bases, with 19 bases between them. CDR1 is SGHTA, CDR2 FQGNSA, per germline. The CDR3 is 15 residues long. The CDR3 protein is CASSFSGTDFVEQYF. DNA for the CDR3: TGTGCCAGCAGCTTTTCCGGGACGGACTTTGTGGAGCAGTACTTC.

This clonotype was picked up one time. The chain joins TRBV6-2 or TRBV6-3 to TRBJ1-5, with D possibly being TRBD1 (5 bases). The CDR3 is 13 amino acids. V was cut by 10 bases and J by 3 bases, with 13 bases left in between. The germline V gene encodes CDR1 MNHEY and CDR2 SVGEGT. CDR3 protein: CATQTGFNQPQHF. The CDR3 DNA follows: TGTGCCACCCAAACAGGCTTCAATCAGCCCCAGCATTTT.

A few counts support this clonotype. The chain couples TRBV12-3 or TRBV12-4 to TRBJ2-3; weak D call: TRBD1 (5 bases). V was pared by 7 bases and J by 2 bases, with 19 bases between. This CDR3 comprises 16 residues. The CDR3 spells CASIPRDSAFTDTQYF. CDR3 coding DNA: TGTGCCAGCATCCCCCGCGACAGCGCCTTCACAGATACGCAGTATTTT.

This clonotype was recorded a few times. The CDR3 loop reads CAGDGQGNSPLHF. The CDR3 region has the DNA TGTGCCGGGGACGGGCAGGGCAATTCACCCCTCCACTTT. This chain uses TRBV7-9 with TRBJ1-6, with a possible D match to TRBD1 (5 bases). CDR1 is SEHNR, CDR2 FQNEAQ, per germline (reference sequence). The germline V and J ends were trimmed by 11 bases and 7 bases, with 15 bases remaining between them. This CDR3 spans 13 amino acids. The variable domain in full, with the rest retrieved from reference TRBV7-9 and TRBJ1-6, is DTGVSQNPRHKITKRGQNVTFRCDPISEHNRLYWYRQTLGQGPEFLTYFQNEAQLEKSRLLSDRFSAERPKGSFSTLEIQRTEQGDSAMYLCAGDGQGNSPLHFGNGTRLTVT.

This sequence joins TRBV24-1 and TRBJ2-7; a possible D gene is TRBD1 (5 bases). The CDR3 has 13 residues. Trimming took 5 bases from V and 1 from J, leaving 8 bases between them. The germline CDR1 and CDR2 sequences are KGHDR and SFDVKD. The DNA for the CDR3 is TGTGCCACCAGTGGTAGGGGTTCCTACGAGCAGTACTTC. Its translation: CATSGRGSYEQYF.

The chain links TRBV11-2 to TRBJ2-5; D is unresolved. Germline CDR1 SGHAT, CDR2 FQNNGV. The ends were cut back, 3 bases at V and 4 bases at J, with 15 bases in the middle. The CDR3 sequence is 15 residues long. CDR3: CASSLTLSAPETQYF. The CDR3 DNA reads TGTGCCAGCAGCTTGACTCTCTCCGCCCCAGAGACCCAGTACTTC.

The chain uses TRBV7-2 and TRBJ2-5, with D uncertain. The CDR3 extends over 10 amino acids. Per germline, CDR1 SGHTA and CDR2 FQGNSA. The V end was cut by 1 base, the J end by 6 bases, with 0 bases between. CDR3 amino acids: CASSLETQYF. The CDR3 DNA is TGTGCCAGCAGCTTAGAGACCCAGTACTTC. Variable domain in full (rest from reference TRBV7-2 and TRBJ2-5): GAGVSQSPSNKVTEKGKDVELRCDPISGHTALYWYRQSLGQGLEFLIYFQGNSAPDKSGLPSDRFSAERTGGSVSTLTIQRTQQEDSAVYLCASSLETQYFGPGTRLLVL.

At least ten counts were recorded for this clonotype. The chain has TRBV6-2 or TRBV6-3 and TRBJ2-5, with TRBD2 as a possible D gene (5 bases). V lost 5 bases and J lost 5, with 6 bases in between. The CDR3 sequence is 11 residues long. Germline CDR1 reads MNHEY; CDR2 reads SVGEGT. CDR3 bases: TGTGCCAGCAGTAGAGGGGAGACCCAGTACTTC. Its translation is CASSRGETQYF.

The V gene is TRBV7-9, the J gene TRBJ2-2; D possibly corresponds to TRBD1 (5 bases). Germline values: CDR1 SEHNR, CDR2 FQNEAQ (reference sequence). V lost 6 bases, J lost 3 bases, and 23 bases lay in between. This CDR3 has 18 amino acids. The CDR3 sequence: CASRTSRGVEVYTGELFF. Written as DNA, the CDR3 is TGTGCCAGCAGAACCTCTAGGGGTGTGGAAGTTTACACCGGGGAGCTGTTTTTT. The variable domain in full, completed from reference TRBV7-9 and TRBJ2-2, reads DTGVSQNPRHKITKRGQNVTFRCDPISEHNRLYWYRQTLGQGPEFLTYFQNEAQLEKSRLLSDRFSAERPKGSFSTLEIQRTEQGDSAMYLCASRTSRGVEVYTGELFFGEGSRLTVL.

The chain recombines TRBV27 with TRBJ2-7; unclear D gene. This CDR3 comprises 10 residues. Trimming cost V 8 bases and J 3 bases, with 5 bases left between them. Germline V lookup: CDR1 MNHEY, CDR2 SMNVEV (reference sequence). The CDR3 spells CASGYYEQYF. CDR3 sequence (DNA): TGTGCCAGCGGTTACTACGAGCAGTACTTC.

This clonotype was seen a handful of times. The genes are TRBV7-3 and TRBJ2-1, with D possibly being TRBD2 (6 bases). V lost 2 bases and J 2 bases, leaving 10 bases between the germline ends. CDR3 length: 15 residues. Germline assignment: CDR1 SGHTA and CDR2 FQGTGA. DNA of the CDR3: TGTGCCAGCAGCTTATCCGGGGGAGCCTACAATGAGCAGTTCTTC. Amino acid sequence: CASSLSGGAYNEQFF.

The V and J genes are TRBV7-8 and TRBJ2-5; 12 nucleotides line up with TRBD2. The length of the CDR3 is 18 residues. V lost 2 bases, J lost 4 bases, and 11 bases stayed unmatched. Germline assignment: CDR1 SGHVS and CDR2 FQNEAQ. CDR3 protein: CASSLRTGLAGLRETQYF. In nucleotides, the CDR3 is TGTGCCAGCAGCTTAAGGACAGGACTAGCGGGGCTGAGAGAGACCCAGTACTTC.

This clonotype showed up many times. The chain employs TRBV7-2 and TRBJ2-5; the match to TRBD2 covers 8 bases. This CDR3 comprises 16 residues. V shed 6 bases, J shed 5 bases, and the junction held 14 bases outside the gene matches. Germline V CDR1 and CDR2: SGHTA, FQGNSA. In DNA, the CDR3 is TGTGCCAGCAGTCTGCTAGCGGGTTATCCAGGGGAGACCCAGTACTTC. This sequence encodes CASSLLAGYPGETQYF.

The CDR3 nucleotides read TGTGCCAGCACCCCGAGGGAGTTTAGCAATCAGCCCCAGCATTTT. Amino acids: CASTPREFSNQPQHF. This chain joins TRBV6-1 and TRBJ1-5; D is uncertain. The CDR3 sequence is 15 residues long. The germline V and J ends were trimmed by 7 bases and 0 bases, with 13 bases remaining between them. The germline V gene encodes CDR1 MNHNS and CDR2 SASEGT.

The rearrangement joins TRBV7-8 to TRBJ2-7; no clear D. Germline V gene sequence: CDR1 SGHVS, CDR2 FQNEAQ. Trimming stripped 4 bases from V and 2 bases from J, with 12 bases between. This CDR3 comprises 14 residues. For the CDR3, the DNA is TGTGCCAGCAGCTCCCCAGGATTTGCCTACGAGCAGTACTTC. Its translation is CASSSPGFAYEQYF.

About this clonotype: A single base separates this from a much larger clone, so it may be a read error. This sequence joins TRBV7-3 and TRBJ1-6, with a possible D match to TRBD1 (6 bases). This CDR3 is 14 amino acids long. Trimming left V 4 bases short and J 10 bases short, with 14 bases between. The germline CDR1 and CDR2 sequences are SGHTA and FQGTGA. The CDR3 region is CASSSSGTGSPLHF. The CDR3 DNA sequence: TGTGCCAGCAGCTCTTCGGGAACAGGGTCACCCCTCCACTTT. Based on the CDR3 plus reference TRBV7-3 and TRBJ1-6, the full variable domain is GAGVSQTPSNKVTEKGKYVELRCDPISGHTALYWYRQSLGQGPEFLIYFQGTGAADDSGLPNDRFFAVRPEGSVSTLKIQRTERGDSAVYLCASSSSGTGSPLHFGNGTRLTVT.

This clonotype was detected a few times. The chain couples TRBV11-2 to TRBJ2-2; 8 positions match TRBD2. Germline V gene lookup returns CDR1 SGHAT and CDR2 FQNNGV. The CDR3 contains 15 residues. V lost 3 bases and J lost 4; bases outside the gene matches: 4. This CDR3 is CASSFLAGPTGELFF. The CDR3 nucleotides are TGTGCCAGCAGCTTCCTAGCGGGCCCCACCGGGGAGCTGTTTTTT.

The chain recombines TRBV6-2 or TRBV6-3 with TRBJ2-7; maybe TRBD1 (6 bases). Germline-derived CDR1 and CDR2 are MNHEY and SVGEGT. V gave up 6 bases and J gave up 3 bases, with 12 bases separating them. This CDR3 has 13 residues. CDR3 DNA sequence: TGTGCCAGCAGGGGTTCAGGGGACTACGAGCAGTACTTC. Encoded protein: CASRGSGDYEQYF.

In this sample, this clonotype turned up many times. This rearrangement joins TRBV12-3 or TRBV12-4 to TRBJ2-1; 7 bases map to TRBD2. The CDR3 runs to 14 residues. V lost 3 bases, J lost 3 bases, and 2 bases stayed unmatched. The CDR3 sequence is CASSFGGIYNEQFF. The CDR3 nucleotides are TGTGCCAGCAGTTTCGGGGGGATCTACAATGAGCAGTTCTTC.